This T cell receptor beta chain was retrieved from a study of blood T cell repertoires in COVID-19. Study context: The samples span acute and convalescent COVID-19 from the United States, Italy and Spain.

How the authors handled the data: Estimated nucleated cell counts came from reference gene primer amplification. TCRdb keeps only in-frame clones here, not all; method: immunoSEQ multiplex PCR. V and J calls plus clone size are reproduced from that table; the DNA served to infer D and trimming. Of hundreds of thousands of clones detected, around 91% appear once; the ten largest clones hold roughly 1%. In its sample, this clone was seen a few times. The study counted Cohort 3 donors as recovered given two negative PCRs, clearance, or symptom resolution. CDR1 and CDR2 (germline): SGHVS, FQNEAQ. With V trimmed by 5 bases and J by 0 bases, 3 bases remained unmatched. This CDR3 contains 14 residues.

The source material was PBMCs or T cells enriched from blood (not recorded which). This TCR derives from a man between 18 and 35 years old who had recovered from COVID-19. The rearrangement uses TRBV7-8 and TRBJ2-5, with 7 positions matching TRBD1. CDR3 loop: CASSIQGNQETQYF. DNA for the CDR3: TGTGCCAGCAGCATACAGGGGAACCAAGAGACCCAGTACTTC. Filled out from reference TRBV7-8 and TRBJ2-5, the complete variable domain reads GAGVSQSPRYKVAKRGQDVALRCDPISGHVSLFWYQQALGQGPEFLTYFQNEAQLDKSGLPSDRFFAERPEGSVSTLKIQRTQQEDSAVYLCASSIQGNQETQYFGPGTRLLVL.